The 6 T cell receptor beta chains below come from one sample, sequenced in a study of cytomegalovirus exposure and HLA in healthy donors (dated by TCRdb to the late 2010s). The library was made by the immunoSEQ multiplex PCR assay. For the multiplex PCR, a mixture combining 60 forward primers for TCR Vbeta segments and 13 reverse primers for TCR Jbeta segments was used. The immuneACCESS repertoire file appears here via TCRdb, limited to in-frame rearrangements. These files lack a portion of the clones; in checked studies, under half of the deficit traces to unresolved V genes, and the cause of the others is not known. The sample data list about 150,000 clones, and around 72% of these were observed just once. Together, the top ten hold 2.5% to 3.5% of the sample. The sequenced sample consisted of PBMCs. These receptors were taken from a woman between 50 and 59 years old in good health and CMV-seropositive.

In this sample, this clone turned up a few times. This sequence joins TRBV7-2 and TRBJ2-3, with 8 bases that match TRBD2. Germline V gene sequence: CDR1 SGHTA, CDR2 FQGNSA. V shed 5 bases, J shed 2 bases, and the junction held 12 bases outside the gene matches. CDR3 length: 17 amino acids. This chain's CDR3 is CASSPQSGRGTTDTQYF. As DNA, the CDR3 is TGTGCCAGCAGCCCTCAAAGCGGGAGAGGGACCACAGATACGCAGTATTTT.

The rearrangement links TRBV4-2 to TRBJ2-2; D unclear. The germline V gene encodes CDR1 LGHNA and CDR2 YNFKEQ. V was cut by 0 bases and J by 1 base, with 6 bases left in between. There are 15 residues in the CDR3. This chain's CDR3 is CASSQDPGNTGELFF. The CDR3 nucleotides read TGTGCCAGCAGCCAAGATCCGGGGAACACCGGGGAGCTGTTTTTT.

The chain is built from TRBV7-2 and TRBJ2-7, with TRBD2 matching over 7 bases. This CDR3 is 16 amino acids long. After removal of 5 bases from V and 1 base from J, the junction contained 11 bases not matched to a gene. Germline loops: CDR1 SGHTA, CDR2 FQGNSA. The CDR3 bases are TGTGCCAGCAGCCTTCTGGGGGGAGGGCCTTCCTACGAGCAGTACTTC. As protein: CASSLLGGGPSYEQYF. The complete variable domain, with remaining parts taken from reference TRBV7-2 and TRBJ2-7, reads GAGVSQSPSNKVTEKGKDVELRCDPISGHTALYWYRQSLGQGLEFLIYFQGNSAPDKSGLPSDRFSAERTGGSVSTLTIQRTQQEDSAVYLCASSLLGGGPSYEQYFGPGTRLTVT.

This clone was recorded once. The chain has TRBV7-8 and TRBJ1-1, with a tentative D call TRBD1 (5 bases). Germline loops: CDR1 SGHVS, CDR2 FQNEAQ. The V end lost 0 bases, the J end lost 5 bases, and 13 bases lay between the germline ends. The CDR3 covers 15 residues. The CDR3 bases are TGTGCCAGCAGCTTAGCGGGTAGGGGTGGGACTGAAGCTTTCTTT. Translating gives CASSLAGRGGTEAFF.

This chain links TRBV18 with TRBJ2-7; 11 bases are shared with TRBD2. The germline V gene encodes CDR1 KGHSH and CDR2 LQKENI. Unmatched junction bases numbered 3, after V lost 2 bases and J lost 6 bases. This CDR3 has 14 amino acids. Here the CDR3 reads CASSPTSGSGEQYF. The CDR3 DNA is TGTGCCAGCTCACCAACTAGCGGGAGCGGCGAGCAGTACTTC.

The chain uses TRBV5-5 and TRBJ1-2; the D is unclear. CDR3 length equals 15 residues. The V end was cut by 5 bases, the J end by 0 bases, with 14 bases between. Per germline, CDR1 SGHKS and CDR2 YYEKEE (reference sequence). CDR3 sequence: CASRSAANSNYGYTF. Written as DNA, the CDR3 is TGTGCCAGCAGGTCAGCGGCCAATTCTAACTATGGCTACACCTTC.